This T cell receptor beta chain was recorded in a study of early T cells in non-severe SARS-CoV-2 infection. Molecules of cDNA were individually given unique molecular identifiers that were attached to them. TCRdb re-derived calls from the 5' RACE reads in MiXCR, one entry per CDR3 protein. Seen here are tens of thousands of distinct CDR3 sequences, 5.5% to 6% observed once, and the top ten hold around 5.2%. This clonotype was recorded at least ten times. The TCR was taken from an adult who was a healthcare worker with PCR-confirmed SARS-CoV-2 infection or an uninfected control (not recorded which). Material: whole blood.

CDR3 nucleotide sequence: TGTGCCAGCAGTCCTAGGGAGGATGAGCAGTTCTTC. Its protein is CASSPREDEQFF. The J gene is TRBJ2-1, the V gene TRBV6-5; a weak D match, TRBD2 (6 bases). CDR1 MNHEY and CDR2 SVGAGI come from the germline V gene. The germline V and J ends were trimmed by 5 bases and 8 bases, with 10 bases remaining between them. The CDR3 is 12 amino acids.